The rows below give T cell receptor beta chains drawn from one sample of a study of cytomegalovirus exposure and HLA in healthy donors. Profiled with immunoSEQ multiplex PCR; TCRdb holds only in-frame clones, not every one. The sample carries around 160,000 clones, around 79% recorded once. The source material was PBMCs. Source of these receptors: a middle-aged man in good health and CMV-seropositive. Each CDR3 is given with its conserved first and last residue. Each record gives: D gene, clone size, CDR3 length, V gene, J gene, CDR3 protein, CDR3 DNA. D genes are given only for firm matches. Clone size, where shown, is once, few, many, or a class for clones that have expanded.

d_call: NA; clone_size: NA; cdr3_length: 13; v_call: TRBV5-1; j_call: TRBJ1-3; cdr3_aa: CASSLVEEDTIYF; cdr3_nt: TGCGCCAGCAGCTTGGTGGAGGAAGACACCATATATTTT
d_call: NA; clone_size: NA; cdr3_length: 15; v_call: TRBV19; j_call: TRBJ2-7; cdr3_aa: CASSMKGELSYEQYF; cdr3_nt: TGTGCCAGTAGTATGAAGGGGGAGTTATCCTACGAGCAGTACTTC
d_call: TRBD1; clone_size: NA; cdr3_length: 13; v_call: TRBV28; j_call: TRBJ1-5; cdr3_aa: CASSDRGGQPQHF; cdr3_nt: TGTGCCAGCAGTGACAGGGGAGGTCAGCCCCAGCATTTT
d_call: TRBD1; clone_size: few; cdr3_length: 15; v_call: TRBV6-6; j_call: TRBJ2-7; cdr3_aa: CASSYTGASSYEQYF; cdr3_nt: TGTGCCAGCAGTTACACAGGGGCTAGCTCCTACGAGCAGTACTTC
d_call: TRBD1; clone_size: NA; cdr3_length: 16; v_call: TRBV19; j_call: TRBJ2-5; cdr3_aa: CASSIGGTVGKETQYF; cdr3_nt: TGTGCCAGTAGTATAGGTGGGACAGTAGGGAAAGAGACCCAGTACTTC
d_call: NA; clone_size: NA; cdr3_length: 14; v_call: TRBV11-3; j_call: TRBJ2-1; cdr3_aa: CASSPGGGGNEQFF; cdr3_nt: TGTGCCAGCAGCCCCGGGGGTGGCGGCAATGAGCAGTTCTTC
d_call: TRBD2; clone_size: NA; cdr3_length: 16; v_call: TRBV5-5; j_call: TRBJ2-1; cdr3_aa: CASSFVRAGGHNEQFF; cdr3_nt: TGTGCCAGCAGCTTCGTCCGGGCGGGAGGACACAATGAGCAGTTCTTC
d_call: TRBD1; clone_size: NA; cdr3_length: 15; v_call: TRBV7-6; j_call: TRBJ1-3; cdr3_aa: CASSKGGVSGNTIYF; cdr3_nt: TGTGCCAGCAGCAAAGGGGGCGTCTCTGGAAACACCATATATTTT
d_call: NA; clone_size: NA; cdr3_length: 13; v_call: TRBV11-2; j_call: TRBJ1-1; cdr3_aa: CASSLQGRSEAFF; cdr3_nt: TGTGCCAGCAGCTTACAGGGAAGGTCTGAAGCTTTCTTT
d_call: NA; clone_size: NA; cdr3_length: 15; v_call: TRBV19; j_call: TRBJ2-1; cdr3_aa: CASSIKGASYNEQFF; cdr3_nt: TGTGCCAGTAGTATAAAAGGGGCCTCCTACAATGAGCAGTTCTTC
d_call: TRBD2; clone_size: once; cdr3_length: 16; v_call: TRBV7-2; j_call: TRBJ2-1; cdr3_aa: CASRGGSGRGVNEQFF; cdr3_nt: TGTGCCAGCAGGGGGGGGAGCGGGAGGGGTGTAAATGAGCAGTTCTTC
d_call: TRBD1; clone_size: NA; cdr3_length: 13; v_call: TRBV9; j_call: TRBJ1-2; cdr3_aa: CASSVTGGRGYTF; cdr3_nt: TGTGCCAGCAGCGTCACAGGGGGCAGGGGCTACACCTTC
d_call: NA; clone_size: NA; cdr3_length: 13; v_call: TRBV6-6; j_call: TRBJ1-2; cdr3_aa: CASSYLGRDGYTF; cdr3_nt: TGTGCCAGCAGTTACTTGGGTCGGGATGGCTACACCTTC
d_call: TRBD2; clone_size: few; cdr3_length: 15; v_call: TRBV30; j_call: TRBJ2-2; cdr3_aa: CAWNGGTTVTGELFF; cdr3_nt: TGTGCCTGGAACGGCGGGACTACCGTCACCGGGGAGCTGTTTTTT
d_call: TRBD2; clone_size: NA; cdr3_length: 17; v_call: TRBV4-2; j_call: TRBJ2-1; cdr3_aa: CASRRTTGASGNNEQFF; cdr3_nt: TGTGCCAGCAGACGCACGACGGGCGCTAGCGGAAACAATGAGCAGTTCTTC
d_call: TRBD2; clone_size: few; cdr3_length: 17; v_call: TRBV7-9; j_call: TRBJ2-7; cdr3_aa: CASSLAPGGSGKYEQYF; cdr3_nt: TGTGCCAGCAGCTTAGCCCCTGGGGGTAGCGGGAAGTACGAGCAGTACTTC
d_call: TRBD2; clone_size: NA; cdr3_length: 14; v_call: TRBV7-6; j_call: TRBJ2-1; cdr3_aa: CASSASGRYNEQFF; cdr3_nt: TGTGCCAGCAGCGCTAGCGGGAGATACAATGAGCAGTTCTTC
d_call: NA; clone_size: few; cdr3_length: 14; v_call: TRBV19; j_call: TRBJ2-1; cdr3_aa: CASSIEASLDEQFF; cdr3_nt: TGTGCCAGTAGTATAGAAGCTAGCCTGGATGAGCAGTTCTTC
d_call: TRBD1; clone_size: NA; cdr3_length: 16; v_call: TRBV7-9; j_call: TRBJ1-1; cdr3_aa: CASSPLGTAPDTEAFF; cdr3_nt: TGTGCCAGCAGCCCCCTTGGGACAGCCCCTGACACTGAAGCTTTCTTT
d_call: TRBD1; clone_size: NA; cdr3_length: 14; v_call: TRBV5-1; j_call: TRBJ2-2; cdr3_aa: CASSQTGGYGELFF; cdr3_nt: TGCGCCAGCAGTCAGACAGGGGGCTACGGGGAGCTGTTTTTT
d_call: NA; clone_size: NA; cdr3_length: 15; v_call: TRBV11-2; j_call: TRBJ2-1; cdr3_aa: CASSPRSRTYNEQFF; cdr3_nt: TGTGCCAGCAGCCCCCGGAGTCGGACCTACAATGAGCAGTTCTTC
d_call: TRBD1; clone_size: NA; cdr3_length: 14; v_call: TRBV9; j_call: TRBJ1-1; cdr3_aa: CASSLQGMNTEAFF; cdr3_nt: TGTGCCAGCAGCTTACAGGGGATGAACACTGAAGCTTTCTTT
d_call: NA; clone_size: NA; cdr3_length: 13; v_call: TRBV5-4; j_call: TRBJ1-2; cdr3_aa: CASSLGQSYGYTF; cdr3_nt: TGTGCCAGCAGCTTAGGACAGAGCTATGGCTACACCTTC
d_call: NA; clone_size: NA; cdr3_length: 17; v_call: TRBV7-9; j_call: TRBJ2-7; cdr3_aa: CSSSLAGRGAHQGEQYF; cdr3_nt: TGTTCCAGCAGCTTAGCTGGTCGGGGGGCGCATCAGGGCGAGCAGTACTTC
d_call: TRBD1; clone_size: NA; cdr3_length: 16; v_call: TRBV5-1; j_call: TRBJ2-5; cdr3_aa: CASSLQTGGAGETQYF; cdr3_nt: TGCGCCAGCAGCTTACAGACAGGGGGCGCGGGAGAGACCCAGTACTTC
d_call: NA; clone_size: NA; cdr3_length: 11; v_call: TRBV28; j_call: TRBJ1-1; cdr3_aa: CASRRTIEAFF; cdr3_nt: TGTGCCAGCAGACGGACAATTGAAGCTTTCTTT
d_call: NA; clone_size: NA; cdr3_length: 15; v_call: TRBV6-1; j_call: TRBJ1-5; cdr3_aa: CASSEVEEWDQPQHF; cdr3_nt: TGTGCCAGCAGTGAAGTAGAGGAGTGGGATCAGCCCCAGCATTTT
d_call: TRBD1; clone_size: NA; cdr3_length: 19; v_call: TRBV7-6; j_call: TRBJ1-2; cdr3_aa: CASSLDPPPPGQGIYGYTF; cdr3_nt: TGTGCCAGCAGCTTAGATCCCCCCCCACCGGGACAGGGGATCTATGGCTACACCTTC
d_call: NA; clone_size: few; cdr3_length: 13; v_call: TRBV2; j_call: TRBJ1-4; cdr3_aa: CASTGTSAEKLFF; cdr3_nt: TGTGCCAGCACCGGGACATCTGCTGAAAAACTGTTTTTT
d_call: NA; clone_size: NA; cdr3_length: 16; v_call: TRBV6-4; j_call: TRBJ2-3; cdr3_aa: CASSEAVVSSTDAQYF; cdr3_nt: TGTGCCAGCAGCGAAGCAGTTGTGTCTAGCACAGATGCGCAGTATTTT
d_call: TRBD2; clone_size: NA; cdr3_length: 15; v_call: TRBV6-5; j_call: TRBJ2-1; cdr3_aa: CASSHGLAALNEQFF; cdr3_nt: TGTGCCAGCAGTCACGGACTAGCCGCATTGAATGAGCAGTTCTTC
d_call: NA; clone_size: NA; cdr3_length: 15; v_call: TRBV2; j_call: TRBJ2-6; cdr3_aa: CASSEGFSGANVLTF; cdr3_nt: TGTGCCAGCAGCGAAGGGTTCTCTGGGGCCAACGTCCTGACCTTC
d_call: TRBD1; clone_size: NA; cdr3_length: 16; v_call: TRBV5-1; j_call: TRBJ2-3; cdr3_aa: CASSLEGAVSADTQYF; cdr3_nt: TGCGCCAGCAGCTTAGAGGGGGCGGTGAGTGCAGATACGCAGTATTTT
d_call: NA; clone_size: NA; cdr3_length: 14; v_call: TRBV6-5; j_call: TRBJ1-5; cdr3_aa: CASSYSGGGQPQHF; cdr3_nt: TGTGCCAGCAGTTACTCCGGGGGAGGTCAGCCCCAGCATTTT
d_call: NA; clone_size: NA; cdr3_length: 13; v_call: TRBV30; j_call: TRBJ2-7; cdr3_aa: CAWRPKDRYEQYF; cdr3_nt: TGTGCCTGGAGGCCCAAGGACAGATACGAGCAGTACTTC
d_call: NA; clone_size: few; cdr3_length: 13; v_call: TRBV5-6; j_call: TRBJ1-2; cdr3_aa: CASSLVGGSSYTF; cdr3_nt: TGTGCCAGCAGCTTGGTGGGAGGGTCTAGCTACACCTTC
d_call: TRBD1; clone_size: NA; cdr3_length: 17; v_call: TRBV6-1; j_call: TRBJ1-5; cdr3_aa: CASSEFWTGLSNQPQHF; cdr3_nt: TGTGCCAGCAGTGAGTTCTGGACAGGCCTTAGCAATCAGCCCCAGCATTTT
d_call: TRBD1; clone_size: NA; cdr3_length: 13; v_call: TRBV25-1; j_call: TRBJ2-7; cdr3_aa: CASRGQAGYEQYF; cdr3_nt: TGTGCCAGCAGGGGACAGGCAGGGTACGAGCAGTACTTC
d_call: TRBD2; clone_size: NA; cdr3_length: 15; v_call: TRBV2; j_call: TRBJ2-2; cdr3_aa: CASRSSGSLAGELFF; cdr3_nt: TGTGCCAGCAGATCTAGCGGGAGTTTGGCCGGGGAGCTGTTTTTT
d_call: NA; clone_size: NA; cdr3_length: 17; v_call: TRBV29-1; j_call: TRBJ2-3; cdr3_aa: CSVEGGTGKASTDTQYF; cdr3_nt: TGCAGCGTTGAGGGGGGGACAGGTAAAGCTAGCACAGATACGCAGTATTTT
d_call: NA; clone_size: NA; cdr3_length: 15; v_call: TRBV4-1; j_call: TRBJ2-7; cdr3_aa: CASSQGDSGTYEQYF; cdr3_nt: TGCGCCAGCAGCCAAGGGGACTCTGGCACCTACGAGCAGTACTTC
d_call: NA; clone_size: NA; cdr3_length: 14; v_call: TRBV7-8; j_call: TRBJ2-1; cdr3_aa: CASSLSAAGDIQFF; cdr3_nt: TGTGCCAGCAGCTTATCCGCGGCAGGGGATATCCAGTTCTTC
d_call: NA; clone_size: NA; cdr3_length: 14; v_call: TRBV5-1; j_call: TRBJ1-4; cdr3_aa: CASSLGLADEKLFF; cdr3_nt: TGCGCCAGCAGCCTGGGGCTGGCCGATGAAAAACTGTTTTTT
d_call: TRBD1; clone_size: NA; cdr3_length: 14; v_call: TRBV5-6; j_call: TRBJ1-6; cdr3_aa: CASSSGTVGSPLHF; cdr3_nt: TGTGCCAGCAGTTCCGGGACAGTGGGATCACCCCTCCACTTT
d_call: TRBD1; clone_size: once; cdr3_length: 15; v_call: TRBV2; j_call: TRBJ2-7; cdr3_aa: CASNGQGLDSYEQYF; cdr3_nt: TGTGCCAGCAATGGACAGGGCTTAGACTCCTACGAGCAGTACTTC
d_call: NA; clone_size: few; cdr3_length: 15; v_call: TRBV2; j_call: TRBJ1-2; cdr3_aa: CASSEEEQGGYGYTF; cdr3_nt: TGTGCCAGCAGTGAAGAGGAGCAGGGCGGCTATGGCTACACCTTC
d_call: TRBD1; clone_size: NA; cdr3_length: 15; v_call: TRBV6-4; j_call: TRBJ2-1; cdr3_aa: CASSADRGQYNEQFF; cdr3_nt: TGTGCCAGCAGCGCGGACAGGGGGCAATACAATGAGCAGTTCTTC
d_call: TRBD2; clone_size: once; cdr3_length: 13; v_call: TRBV11-3; j_call: TRBJ2-1; cdr3_aa: CASSARPGLPGFF; cdr3_nt: TGTGCCAGCAGCGCCCGTCCGGGACTACCCGGGTTCTTC
d_call: TRBD2; clone_size: NA; cdr3_length: 18; v_call: TRBV5-1; j_call: TRBJ2-6; cdr3_aa: CASSPQTSGSTGANVLTF; cdr3_nt: TGCGCCAGCAGCCCCCAAACTAGCGGGAGTACTGGGGCCAACGTCCTGACTTTC
d_call: TRBD1; clone_size: NA; cdr3_length: 15; v_call: TRBV19; j_call: TRBJ2-1; cdr3_aa: CASKNRGAVSNEQFF; cdr3_nt: TGTGCCAGTAAAAACAGGGGTGCCGTGAGCAATGAGCAGTTCTTC
d_call: NA; clone_size: NA; cdr3_length: 17; v_call: TRBV2; j_call: TRBJ2-1; cdr3_aa: CASSERVTRFSYNEQFF; cdr3_nt: TGTGCCAGCAGTGAAAGGGTCACTAGATTCAGTTACAATGAGCAGTTCTTC
d_call: TRBD1; clone_size: NA; cdr3_length: 15; v_call: TRBV4-1; j_call: TRBJ1-2; cdr3_aa: CASSQDGQGLNGYTF; cdr3_nt: TGCGCCAGCAGCCAAGACGGACAGGGTCTCAATGGCTACACCTTC